These 14 T cell receptor beta chains were sequenced from one sample in a study of identical twins. A single record per CDR3 protein comes from TCRdb applying MiXCR to the 5' RACE reads. The profile covers about 430,000 distinct CDR3 sequences, with approximately 17% appearing a single time and 9.5% to 15% taken by the ten largest. What was sequenced was naive T cells sorted from blood. The source is a man in his forties or fifties in good health.

This clonotype was seen more than once but under ten times. V is TRBV10-3 and J is TRBJ2-5, with D tentatively TRBD1 or TRBD2 (7 bases each). V gave up 2 bases and J gave up 3 bases, with 13 bases separating them. Germline-derived CDR1 and CDR2 are ENHRY and SYGVKD. The CDR3 contains 15 residues. This CDR3 is CAISEPSGGEETQYF. As DNA, the CDR3 is TGTGCCATCAGTGAGCCGTCAGGGGGGGAAGAGACCCAGTACTTC.

There are a few counts of this clonotype. The CDR3 DNA reads TGTGCCAGCAGCCCCGACTGGTACAATGAGCAGTTCTTC. It codes for CASSPDWYNEQFF. The chain uses TRBV7-2 and TRBJ2-1, with unresolved D. The CDR3 runs 13 residues. The germline V and J ends were trimmed by 5 bases and 4 bases, with 9 bases remaining between them. Germline CDR1 SGHTA, CDR2 FQGNSA.

In its sample, this clonotype was seen a few times. This sequence joins TRBV12-3 or TRBV12-4 and TRBJ2-7, with D tentatively TRBD1 or TRBD2 (6 bases each). The CDR3 runs 14 residues. Trimming shortened V by 1 base and J by 2 bases, and 9 bases separated the two germline ends. The CDR3 loop is CASSLDGGTYEQYF. The CDR3 bases are TGTGCCAGCAGTTTAGACGGGGGCACCTACGAGCAGTACTTC.

This clonotype was seen a handful of times. The chain is built from TRBV6-5 and TRBJ2-7; D not certain. Deletions cut 4 bases from V and 0 bases from J, with 16 bases between. The CDR3 is 16 residues long. The germline gives CDR1 MNHEY, CDR2 SVGAGI. This CDR3 reads CASSSPHSGASYEQYF. CDR3 coding DNA: TGTGCCAGCAGTTCTCCACATTCGGGTGCCTCCTACGAGCAGTACTTC.

V and J are TRBV5-1 and TRBJ1-2; D perhaps matches TRBD1 (6 bases). Germline V lookup: CDR1 SGHRS, CDR2 YFSETQ. V dropped 5 bases and J dropped 4 bases, with 12 bases sitting between them. There are 13 residues in the CDR3. CDR3 loop: CASSTGSLYGYTF. In DNA form, the CDR3 reads TGCGCCAGCAGTACAGGGAGCCTCTATGGCTACACCTTC.

The chain is built from TRBV29-1 and TRBJ2-7; TRBD1 agrees at 8 bases. The CDR3 spans 15 residues. After removal of 2 bases from V and 2 bases from J, the junction contained 8 bases not matched to a gene. Per the germline V gene, CDR1 is SQVTM and CDR2 is ANQGSEA. CDR3 sequence (DNA): TGCAGCGTTGAATTGGCGCAGGGGGCCCCCTACGAGCAGTACTTC. It is translated as CSVELAQGAPYEQYF.

This clonotype has just a few counts. This chain links TRBV20-1 with TRBJ2-1; 10 nucleotides align to TRBD2. Germline V CDR1 and CDR2: DFQATT, SNEGSKA (reference sequence). The CDR3 totals 15 residues. V gave up 4 bases and J gave up 8 bases; unmatched junction bases: 11. The CDR3: CSAKRPLAGVYEQFF. The DNA of the CDR3 is TGCAGTGCTAAACGACCGCTAGCGGGAGTCTATGAGCAGTTCTTC.

The chain links TRBV28 to TRBJ2-6; D is unresolved. Germline V gives CDR1 MDHEN, CDR2 SYDVKM. The CDR3 extends over 16 amino acids. Trimming left V 5 bases short and J 0 bases short, with 11 bases between. CDR3: CASSPPPASGANVLTF. DNA of the CDR3: TGTGCCAGCAGTCCCCCCCCGGCCTCTGGGGCCAACGTCCTGACTTTC.

This clonotype was seen only once. The V gene is TRBV6-1, the J gene TRBJ2-1; 7 bases match TRBD1. J was trimmed by 3 bases and V by 6 bases; bases with no gene match: 2. The CDR3 extends over 13 amino acids. Germline assignment: CDR1 MNHNS and CDR2 SASEGT. In DNA, the CDR3 is TGTGCCAGCAGGACAGGGAGCTACAATGAGCAGTTCTTC. As protein: CASRTGSYNEQFF.

This clonotype was observed a few times. The junction departs from germline at one end; a sequencing error may be responsible. The gene calls are TRBV6-5 and TRBJ1-2; D uncertain. The germline V gene has CDR1 MNHEY and CDR2 SVGAGI. This CDR3 has 13 amino acids. The CDR3 reads CASSYSGSGYPAF. In nucleotides, the CDR3 is TGTGCCAGCAGTTACTCTGGCAGCGGGTACCCCGCCTTC.

The rearrangement links TRBV11-2 to TRBJ2-3, with 13 bases lining up with TRBD2. Germline values: CDR1 SGHAT, CDR2 FQNNGV. The CDR3 length is 20 residues. V shed 5 bases and J 4 bases; nucleotides not matched to a gene: 18. The CDR3 DNA is TGTGCCAGCAGCAGCCCAGGCCGAACTAGCGGGGGGGCCGTCGCAGATACGCAGTATTTT. It translates to CASSSPGRTSGGAVADTQYF.

This clonotype was picked up many times. The CDR3 protein is CASSYSPTSGRQETQYF. The CDR3 nucleotides are TGTGCCAGCAGTTACTCTCCGACTAGCGGCCGGCAAGAGACCCAGTACTTC. The chain is built from TRBV6-5 and TRBJ2-5; 9 nucleotides line up with TRBD2. The germline V gene has CDR1 MNHEY and CDR2 SVGAGI. CDR3 length equals 17 residues. Trimming cost V 0 bases and J 2 bases; bases outside gene matches: 7.

This clonotype was seen only a few times. The chain employs TRBV2 and TRBJ1-6; no reliable D call. The CDR3 consists of 14 residues. CDR1 and CDR2 from the germline V gene are SNHLY and FYNNEI. Trimming took 2 bases from V and 5 from J, leaving 7 bases between them. The CDR3 nucleotides read TGTGCCAGCAGTGAAAGACGGAATAATTCACCCCTCCACTTT. This translates into CASSERRNNSPLHF. The full variable domain, with the rest looked up from reference TRBV2 and TRBJ1-6, is EPEVTQTPSHQVTQMGQEVILRCVPISNHLYFYWYRQILGQKVEFLVSFYNNEISEKSEIFDDQFSVERPDGSNFTLKIRSTKLEDSAMYFCASSERRNNSPLHFGNGTRLTVT.

In its sample, this clonotype was seen many times. The rearrangement uses TRBV2 and TRBJ1-3; tentative D call: TRBD1 (5 bases). Germline CDR1 SNHLY, CDR2 FYNNEI. V was trimmed by 6 bases and J by 0 bases, leaving 9 bases between them. The CDR3 has 14 amino acids. The DNA of the CDR3 is TGTGCCAGCAGCGGGGGGGGCTCTGGAAACACCATATATTTT. This codes for CASSGGGSGNTIYF. Complete variable domain (other parts from reference TRBV2 and TRBJ1-3): EPEVTQTPSHQVTQMGQEVILRCVPISNHLYFYWYRQILGQKVEFLVSFYNNEISEKSEIFDDQFSVERPDGSNFTLKIRSTKLEDSAMYFCASSGGGSGNTIYFGEGSWLTVV.